This section outlines one T cell receptor (beta chain) sequence together with its context. Its antigen is still unknown. Libraries were prepared by immunoSEQ multiplex PCR; TCRdb keeps only in-frame clonotypes and omits some of them. The profile shows fewer than 1.8 million clones, about 98.5% of them singletons. The sample belongs to a study of shared clonotypes between healthy human individuals. Regarding the study as a whole: Naive subsets generally had larger estimated richness than memory subsets.

Germline assignment: CDR1 MNHEY and CDR2 SVGAGI. Trimming removed 6 bases from V and 1 base from J, with 10 bases in between. This CDR3 is built from 15 residues. This sequence joins TRBV6-5 and TRBJ2-6, with D tentatively TRBD2 (5 bases). The sample comprised naive CD4+ T cells sorted from blood. Documented subset: CD45RA+ positively selected. This receptor was identified in a man aged 30 to 45 in good health. The CDR3, as DNA: TGTGCCAGCAGGTCGCCGGGATCTGGGGCCAACGTCCTGACTTTC. Translating gives CASRSPGSGANVLTF.